This T cell receptor beta chain was documented in a study of blood T cell repertoires in COVID-19. The wider study: Acute-phase and convalescent COVID-19 samples originated in the United States, Italy and Spain. T cells, B-cell-depleted T cells, or PBMCs supplied cDNA or gDNA.

In Seattle, patients joined the study during active infection and were tracked longitudinally. The CDR3 spans 13 residues. Per germline, CDR1 SQVTM and CDR2 ANQGSEA. V was clipped by 6 bases and J by 0 bases, with 10 bases between them. Per the original methods: Using reference gene primer amplification, nucleated cell counts were estimated. Using immunoSEQ multiplex PCR, the repertoire was profiled, and TCRdb retains in-frame clones only, with some absent. D and trimming come from the DNA, and the V and J calls and clone size come from that table. This sample has about 180,000 clones, with about 81% found just once.

This clonotype was obtained from a woman older than 75 with COVID-19, enrolled during active disease. The rearrangement joins TRBV29-1 to TRBJ2-3; D remains ambiguous. Sequencing was carried out using peripheral blood. The CDR3 loop is CSVQRWSTDTQYF. CDR3 nucleotide sequence: TGCAGCGTCCAGAGGTGGAGCACAGATACGCAGTATTTT.